This T cell receptor (beta chain) was retrieved from a study of T cell responses to AZD1222 COVID-19 vaccine. Study outcomes and limitations: Clonal diversity may have been underestimated, and the donors were mostly white British, with more females than males. Repertoires were sampled only after the peak T cell response.

Germline V gene lookup returns CDR1 SGDLS and CDR2 YYNGEE. This CDR3 has 14 amino acids. V gave up 7 bases and J gave up 5 bases, with 16 bases separating them. Clones were sequenced by immunoSEQ multiplex PCR, and TCRdb holds only the in-frame ones, with some missing. There are approximately 160,000 clones in the sample; approximately 90% occur only once, and roughly 2% lies in the top ten. Comments on this clone: Its antigen is unknown.

The source was peripheral blood, collected on day 0 of AZD1222 vaccination. The source is an adult in good health. The chain is built from TRBV9 and TRBJ2-1, with a possible D match to TRBD2 (6 bases). DNA for the CDR3: TGTGCCAGCCATCGGGGGATGATAGACAATGAGCAGTTCTTC. This encodes CASHRGMIDNEQFF.